These T cell receptor beta chains were read from a single sample in a study of Ad26.COV2.S vaccination and SARS-CoV-2 variants. TCRdb's copy holds only in-frame clones and misses some; the assay was immunoSEQ multiplex PCR. The sample lists roughly 140,000 clones, 75% to 90% occurring once. Sequenced material: peripheral blood, taken after recovery from COVID-19. These TCRs come from a human donor who had recovered from COVID-19. CDR3s include the opening cysteine and the closing phenylalanine or tryptophan. Fields, in order: clone size, V gene, D gene, J gene, CDR3 protein, CDR3 DNA. D genes are given only for firm matches. Expanded clones are given a class, and other clones once, few, many or no size at all.

few	TRBV5-5	NA	TRBJ2-7	CARGGYEQYF	TGTGCCAGGGGGGGCTACGAGCAGTACTTC
NA	TRBV9	NA	TRBJ1-1	CASSVERNTEAFF	TGTGCCAGCAGCGTAGAGAGGAACACTGAAGCTTTCTTT
NA	TRBV10-2	NA	TRBJ1-5	CASSADRDGNQPQHF	TGCGCCAGCAGTGCGGACAGAGACGGGAATCAGCCCCAGCATTTT
many	TRBV7-6	NA	TRBJ2-2	CASSLIVAGELFF	TGTGCCAGCAGCTTAATTGTCGCCGGGGAGCTGTTTTTT
NA	TRBV19	NA	TRBJ1-6	CASSIDLDRPSSYNSPLHF	TGTGCCAGTAGTATAGACCTCGACAGGCCAAGCTCCTATAATTCACCCCTCCACTTT
NA	TRBV7-9	NA	TRBJ1-5	CASSLNSGQPQHF	TGTGCCAGCAGCTTAAACTCGGGTCAGCCCCAGCATTTT
NA	TRBV21-1	NA	TRBJ2-5	CASSHPRGTETQYF	TGTGCCAGCAGCCACCCCCGGGGTACGGAGACCCAGTACTTC
NA	TRBV27	NA	TRBJ2-7	CASTSIPPEEQYF	TGTGCCAGTACGTCGATCCCCCCTGAGGAGCAGTACTTC
NA	TRBV10-3	TRBD1	TRBJ1-2	CAINPIPGQGNGYTF	TGTGCCATCAACCCGATTCCGGGACAGGGTAATGGCTACACCTTC
NA	TRBV13	NA	TRBJ2-7	CASSGGVPPSYEQYF	TGTGCCAGCAGCGGAGGGGTGCCCCCATCCTACGAGCAGTACTTC
once	TRBV6-6	NA	TRBJ2-2	CASSKQGGAGELFF	TGTGCCAGCAGTAAACAGGGGGGGGCCGGGGAGCTGTTTTTT
NA	TRBV3-1/TRBV3-2	NA	TRBJ1-1	CASSQDPRGEAFF	TGTGCCAGCAGCCAAGATCCCCGGGGAGAAGCTTTCTTT
NA	TRBV10-3	NA	TRBJ2-7	CAISESGLSYEQYF	TGTGCCATCAGTGAGTCCGGGCTCTCCTACGAGCAGTACTTC
NA	TRBV28	TRBD1	TRBJ2-7	CASTGTGPRYEQYF	TGTGCCAGCACCGGGACAGGGCCACGCTACGAGCAGTACTTC
NA	TRBV19	NA	TRBJ1-2	CASSPSSNYGYTF	TGTGCCAGTAGTCCCTCTTCAAACTATGGCTACACCTTC
once	TRBV24-1	TRBD2	TRBJ2-1	CATSDPRGGSSYNEQFF	TGTGCCACCAGTGACCCACGCGGGGGGAGCTCCTACAATGAGCAGTTCTTC
NA	TRBV3-1/TRBV3-2	TRBD2	TRBJ2-7	CASSQGISGDGFYEQYF	TGTGCCAGCAGCCAAGGCATTAGCGGGGATGGATTCTACGAGCAGTACTTC
NA	TRBV4-3	TRBD1	TRBJ2-6	CASSSGQGSSGANVLTF	TGCGCCAGCAGCTCGGGACAGGGGAGCTCTGGGGCCAACGTCCTGACTTTC
NA	TRBV6-5	NA	TRBJ1-2	CASLGGNYGYTF	TGTGCCAGCCTCGGCGGTAACTATGGCTACACCTTC
NA	TRBV6-1	NA	TRBJ2-5	CASSDFASGIETQYF	TGTGCCAGCAGTGATTTTGCGTCAGGGATAGAGACCCAGTACTTC
NA	TRBV11-2	NA	TRBJ2-1	CASSLTGSYSYNEQFF	TGTGCCAGCAGCTTAACAGGGTCTTACTCCTACAATGAGCAGTTCTTC
NA	TRBV7-8	TRBD1	TRBJ2-7	CASSIQGTYEQYF	TGTGCCAGCAGCATACAGGGGACCTACGAGCAGTACTTC
once	TRBV6-2/TRBV6-3	TRBD2	TRBJ2-1	CASSPAQRGGDNEQFF	TGTGCCAGCAGCCCTGCCCAGCGGGGGGGCGACAATGAGCAGTTCTTC
NA	TRBV5-6	NA	TRBJ2-7	CASSPLRSYEQYF	TGTGCCAGCAGTCCGCTCAGATCCTACGAGCAGTACTTC
NA	TRBV10-2	NA	TRBJ2-7	CASSENSYEQYF	TGCGCCAGCAGTGAGAATTCGTACGAGCAGTACTTC
NA	TRBV6-5	NA	TRBJ1-2	CASSYQGTPEDGYTF	TGTGCCAGCAGTTACCAAGGGACACCCGAGGATGGCTACACCTTC
NA	TRBV27	NA	TRBJ2-5	CASSFIGGHQETQYF	TGTGCCAGCAGTTTTATCGGGGGGCACCAAGAGACCCAGTACTTC